A single sample is the source of the 27 T cell receptor beta chains below, sequenced in a study of OX40 agonist ivuxolimab in advanced cancers. The table came from immunoSEQ multiplex PCR; TCRdb's copy has only in-frame clones and leaves some out. The sample yields roughly 22,000 clones, roughly nine tenths seen once. The source was CD4+ or CD8+ T cells sorted from blood, collected in a trial of the OX40 agonist ivuxolimab. The receptors were sampled from an adult with an advanced solid tumor such as melanoma, head and neck, liver or kidney cancer.

The chain combines TRBV4-1 with TRBJ2-7, with 7 bases that match TRBD1. The V gene end was trimmed by 1 base and the J gene end by 4 bases; junction bases not matched to a gene: 10. Germline loops: CDR1 MGHRA, CDR2 YSYEKL. The CDR3 covers 16 residues. This chain's CDR3 is CASSQVSFRGIYEQYF. The CDR3 nucleotides read TGCGCCAGCAGCCAAGTTTCATTCAGGGGGATTTACGAGCAGTACTTC.

V and J are TRBV19 and TRBJ2-2; TRBD2 matches 13 bases. Germline V gives CDR1 LNHDA, CDR2 SQIVND (reference sequence). V shed 1 base and J 7 bases; nucleotides not matched to a gene: 9. The CDR3 extends over 18 amino acids. This chain's CDR3 is CASSIVVWTSGSGGELFF. The DNA of the CDR3 is TGTGCCAGTAGTATAGTAGTCTGGACTAGCGGGAGCGGCGGGGAGCTGTTTTTT. The full variable domain, in which reference TRBV19 and TRBJ2-2 provide the parts outside the CDR3, is DGGITQSPKYLFRKEGQNVTLSCEQNLNHDAMYWYRQDPGQGLRLIYYSQIVNDFQKGDIAEGYSVSREKKESFPLTVTSAQKNPTAFYLCASSIVVWTSGSGGELFFGEGSRLTVL.

V is TRBV7-6 and J is TRBJ2-1; TRBD2 aligns across 9 bases. Germline lookup yields CDR1 SGHVS and CDR2 FNYEAQ. V lost 3 bases and J lost 6; bases outside the gene matches: 15. This CDR3 comprises 18 residues. CDR3: CASSFDAPSGIMGNEQFF. In DNA, the CDR3 is TGTGCCAGCAGCTTCGACGCCCCTAGCGGGATAATGGGCAATGAGCAGTTCTTC. Variable domain in full (rest from reference TRBV7-6 and TRBJ2-1): GAGVSQSPRYKVTKRGQDVALRCDPISGHVSLYWYRQALGQGPEFLTYFNYEAQQDKSGLPNDRFSAERPEGSISTLTIQRTEQRDSAMYRCASSFDAPSGIMGNEQFFGPGTRLTVL.

The V call is TRBV16, the J call TRBJ1-2, with TRBD1 matching over 8 bases. This CDR3 is built from 15 residues. V lost 4 bases and J lost 0; bases outside the gene matches: 4. CDR1 KGHSY and CDR2 FQNENV come from the germline V gene. The CDR3 loop is CASSLTTGANYGYTF. The CDR3 bases are TGTGCCAGCAGCCTGACGACAGGGGCTAACTATGGCTACACCTTC.

The chain joins TRBV28 to TRBJ1-5; D gene unclear. CDR3 length: 16 amino acids. V was shortened by 7 bases and J by 3 bases, with 19 bases between the two germline ends. Per the germline V gene, CDR1 is MDHEN and CDR2 is SYDVKM. CDR3 sequence: CASTPPDGGSNQPQHF. Written as DNA, the CDR3 is TGTGCCAGCACCCCACCGGACGGCGGCTCCAATCAGCCCCAGCATTTT.

This clone appeared a few times. The chain carries TRBV19 and TRBJ2-7; a possible D gene is TRBD2 (5 bases). In germline, CDR1 is LNHDA, CDR2 SQIVND (reference sequence). This CDR3 has 13 residues. Trimming removed 1 base at V and 6 bases at J, with 10 bases between. CDR3 bases: TGTGCCAGTAGTATAGGAGGGTCAACCGAGCAGTACTTC. Translating it yields CASSIGGSTEQYF.

The chain has TRBV9 and TRBJ2-1; D is uncertain. Trimming stripped 0 bases from V and 5 bases from J, with 6 bases between. Germline assignment: CDR1 SGDLS and CDR2 YYNGEE. The CDR3 length is 13 residues. The CDR3 here is CASSVEGNNEQFF. The CDR3 DNA is TGTGCCAGCAGCGTAGAGGGAAACAATGAGCAGTTCTTC.

The chain recombines TRBV6-4 with TRBJ2-1; 7 nucleotides match TRBD2. CDR1 is MRHNA and CDR2 is SNTAGT in the germline V gene. CDR3 size: 14 residues. The V and J ends lost 2 bases and 9 bases, in that order; junction bases with no gene match: 7. CDR3 sequence: CASSDRASGGEQFF. The CDR3 DNA reads TGTGCCAGCAGTGACCGCGCTAGCGGCGGTGAGCAGTTCTTC.

V usage is TRBV29-1 and J usage is TRBJ1-2; 9 bases fit TRBD1. Germline values: CDR1 SQVTM, CDR2 ANQGSEA. V shed 4 bases, J shed 4 bases, and the junction held 7 bases outside the gene matches. CDR3 length: 14 amino acids. The CDR3 DNA follows: TGCAGCGTTGTGTGGACAGGGGAGGGCTATGGCTACACCTTC. This codes for CSVVWTGEGYGYTF.

This clone is categorized as medium-sized. The genes are TRBV6-4 and TRBJ1-2; D is unclear. Germline CDR1 MRHNA, CDR2 SNTAGT. The germline V and J ends were trimmed by 2 bases and 8 bases, with 18 bases remaining between them. This CDR3 contains 15 residues. The CDR3 spells CASSDSYPAWKGYTF. In nucleotides, the CDR3 is TGTGCCAGCAGTGACAGCTACCCCGCTTGGAAGGGCTACACCTTC.

The chain joins TRBV10-3 to TRBJ1-2; TRBD1 matches 7 bases. V was pared by 0 bases and J by 2 bases, with 6 bases of the junction left unmatched. The CDR3 runs to 16 residues. Germline V gene sequence: CDR1 ENHRY, CDR2 SYGVKD. CDR3 in DNA: TGTGCCATCAGTGAGTCGGGTCCGGGACAGAACTATGGCTACACCTTC. Translating it yields CAISESGPGQNYGYTF.

The V and J genes are TRBV28 and TRBJ2-3; D tentatively fits TRBD1 or TRBD2 (5 bases each). Germline values: CDR1 MDHEN, CDR2 SYDVKM. V lost 3 bases and J lost 2, with 15 bases in between. The CDR3 is 16 amino acids. The CDR3 spells CASSFFPEGITDTQYF. As DNA, the CDR3 is TGTGCCAGCAGTTTTTTCCCCGAGGGGATCACAGATACGCAGTATTTT.

The sample holds one count of this clone. The chain recombines TRBV5-6 with TRBJ1-5; D is uncertain. CDR3 length equals 12 residues. In germline, CDR1 is SGHDT, CDR2 YYEEEE. V gave up 3 bases and J gave up 7 bases, with 8 bases separating them. CDR3 coding DNA: TGTGCCAGCAGCTACGGTGGCCAGCCCCAGCATTTT. Protein sequence: CASSYGGQPQHF.

This chain uses TRBV21-1 with TRBJ1-2; the table's D gene call, TRBD1, was not cross checked with the DNA. TRBV21-1 is labeled a pseudogene. The CDR3 sequence is 14 residues long. This chain's CDR3 is CASSLSWTGSGYTF. The DNA for the CDR3 is TGTGCCAGCAGCCTTTCGTGGACAGGGTCGGGCTACACCTTC.

The V call is TRBV29-1, the J call TRBJ1-1; D gene uncertain. V lost 6 bases to trimming and J lost 5 bases, with 16 bases between them. This CDR3 contains 13 residues. The germline CDR1 and CDR2 sequences are SQVTM and ANQGSEA. The CDR3 DNA sequence: TGCAGCGTCGACGGGTCGACGGATACTGAAGCTTTCTTT. Amino acids: CSVDGSTDTEAFF.

This chain links TRBV9 with TRBJ2-3; D call uncertain. The V and J ends lost 4 bases and 2 bases respectively, with 20 bases between them. The CDR3 runs to 17 residues. Germline CDR1 reads SGDLS; CDR2 reads YYNGEE. CDR3 nucleotide sequence: TGTGCCAGCAGCATCACTCGAGGCTCGACCCTCACAGATACGCAGTATTTT. As protein: CASSITRGSTLTDTQYF. Looking up the rest from reference TRBV9 and TRBJ2-3 gives the full variable domain: DSGVTQTPKHLITATGQRVTLRCSPRSGDLSVYWYQQSLDQGLQFLIQYYNGEERAKGNILERFSAQQFPDLHSELNLSSLELGDSALYFCASSITRGSTLTDTQYFGPGTRLTVL.

In DNA form, the CDR3 reads TGTGCCAGCAGCGATACCGGGAGTGGTGAGCAGTTCTTC. Translated, it gives CASSDTGSGEQFF. The gene calls are TRBV9 and TRBJ2-1; D is possibly TRBD2 (6 bases). CDR1 and CDR2 from the germline V gene are SGDLS and YYNGEE. The CDR3 is 13 amino acids. V was cut by 3 bases and J by 9 bases, with 13 bases left in between.

About this clone: The germline gene is not matched at one end of the junction; a read error may be the cause. This chain joins TRBV7-7 and TRBJ2-2; 8 bases are a match to TRBD1. Germline-derived CDR1 and CDR2 are SSHAT and FNYEAQ (reference sequence). CDR3 length: 18 amino acids. The CDR3 nucleotides are TGTGCTAGCAGCTCAGGAGGGACAGGCTTTATGAACACCGGGGAGCTGTTTTTT. This sequence encodes CASSSGGTGFMNTGELFF.

This clone was counted only a few times. The V call is TRBV7-3, the J call TRBJ1-2; weak D call: TRBD1 (5 bases). The V gene lost 5 bases and the J gene lost 5 bases, with 15 bases spanning the gap. Germline loops: CDR1 SGHTA, CDR2 FQGTGA. The CDR3 has 14 amino acids. The CDR3 DNA is TGTGCCAGCAGCCGCGGGGGAAGAGGGTATGGCTACACCTTC. The encoded protein is CASSRGGRGYGYTF.

This chain links TRBV19 with TRBJ2-7; D possibly uses TRBD1 or TRBD2 (5 bases each). This CDR3 is built from 14 residues. V was clipped by 4 bases and J by 4 bases, with 14 bases between them. Germline values: CDR1 LNHDA, CDR2 SQIVND (reference sequence). The CDR3, as DNA: TGTGCCAGTAGTACGCCCGACAGAGGGTACGAGCAGTACTTC. Its protein is CASSTPDRGYEQYF.

The chain employs TRBV6-6 and TRBJ2-7; possibly TRBD1 or TRBD2 for D (6 bases each). From germline, CDR1 is MNHNY and CDR2 SVGAGI (reference sequence). Between the trimmed V and J ends, which lost 3 bases and 5 bases, there was a span of 20 bases. The CDR3 is made up of 16 amino acids. In DNA form, the CDR3 reads TGTGCCAGCAGTTATGAGACGCGGGACACTGGAAACGAGCAGTACTTC. Protein sequence: CASSYETRDTGNEQYF.

This clone came up once. The gene calls are TRBV19 and TRBJ1-1; D is unresolved. Trimming left V 3 bases short and J 0 bases short, with 8 bases between. The CDR3 consists of 14 residues. Germline assignment: CDR1 LNHDA and CDR2 SQIVND (reference sequence). The CDR3 reads CASSINSVNTEAFF. DNA for the CDR3: TGTGCCAGTAGTATTAACAGCGTGAACACTGAAGCTTTCTTT. The full variable domain, with the rest looked up from reference TRBV19 and TRBJ1-1, is DGGITQSPKYLFRKEGQNVTLSCEQNLNHDAMYWYRQDPGQGLRLIYYSQIVNDFQKGDIAEGYSVSREKKESFPLTVTSAQKNPTAFYLCASSINSVNTEAFFGQGTRLTVV.

The chain uses TRBV6-6 and TRBJ2-1; weak D call: TRBD2 (5 bases). Germline assignment: CDR1 MNHNY and CDR2 SVGAGI (reference sequence). V lost 2 bases and J 4 bases, leaving 15 bases between the germline ends. The CDR3 covers 16 residues. CDR3 amino acids: CASSYPPWSGYNEQFF. CDR3 DNA: TGTGCCAGCAGTTACCCCCCCTGGAGCGGTTACAATGAGCAGTTCTTC.

The sample holds a few counts of this clone. The J gene is TRBJ1-3, the V gene TRBV2, with D hard to call. Per the germline V gene, CDR1 is SNHLY and CDR2 is FYNNEI. The CDR3 has 10 residues. Trimming took off 8 bases at V and 4 bases at J, with 3 bases between the two ends. The CDR3: CASRGNTIYF. Here the CDR3 DNA reads TGTGCCAGCCGAGGAAACACCATATATTTT.

This chain joins TRBV11-2 and TRBJ2-3; 7 bases are shared with TRBD2. Germline CDR1 and CDR2: SGHAT and FQNNGV. J was trimmed by 6 bases and V by 6 bases; bases with no gene match: 15. This CDR3 contains 16 residues. CDR3 nucleotides: TGTGCCAGCAGGCCCCTCGGGGCGGGAGCTACTGATACGCAGTATTTT. Translated, it gives CASRPLGAGATDTQYF.

J is TRBJ1-1 and V is TRBV4-1; D is unresolved. The CDR3 is 15 amino acids. Germline-derived CDR1 and CDR2 are MGHRA and YSYEKL. Trimming stripped 0 bases from V and 10 bases from J, with 18 bases between. The CDR3, as DNA: TGCGCCAGCAGCCAAGAAGATCGTAACCGGTGGGTAGCTTTCTTT. Translation: CASSQEDRNRWVAFF.

The chain links TRBV30 to TRBJ1-5; D gene unclear. Germline V gene data show CDR1 as GTSNPN and CDR2 as SVGIG (reference sequence). The CDR3 loop spans 14 amino acids. Trimming took off 5 bases at V and 6 bases at J, with 17 bases between the two ends. This chain's CDR3 is CAWHSGVASQPQHF. CDR3 sequence (DNA): TGTGCCTGGCATTCCGGGGTAGCGAGTCAGCCCCAGCATTTT.